This T cell receptor beta chain was sequenced for a study of human T cells and chemical hapten exposure. Whole-study results and caveats: Having alopecia, the donors may differ immunologically from healthy people.

Regarding time point: patch test 2, 6 weeks after DPC sensitization. Treatment reported: therapeutic diphenylcyclopropenone sensitization with weekly scalp DPC. Concerning this clonotype itself: What it recognizes is unknown.

Deletions cut 6 bases from V and 0 bases from J, with 12 bases between. This CDR3 region has 15 residues. The V gene's germline CDR1 is MNHEY and CDR2 SVGEGT. A single record per CDR3 protein comes from TCRdb applying MiXCR to the RACE reads. The sample yields about 54,000 distinct CDR3 sequences, about 10% seen once. The receptor comes from a woman aged 45-65 years with alopecia areata. Some clones in this sample may be carry-over from other donors' samples. The chain recombines TRBV6-2 or TRBV6-3 with TRBJ1-5; D uncertain. The sample consisted of whole blood, taken in connection with sensitization to the hapten diphenylcyclopropenone (DPC). The CDR3: CASSLGISSNQPQHF. DNA for the CDR3: TGTGCCAGCAGCCTTGGGATTTCTAGCAATCAGCCCCAGCATTTT.